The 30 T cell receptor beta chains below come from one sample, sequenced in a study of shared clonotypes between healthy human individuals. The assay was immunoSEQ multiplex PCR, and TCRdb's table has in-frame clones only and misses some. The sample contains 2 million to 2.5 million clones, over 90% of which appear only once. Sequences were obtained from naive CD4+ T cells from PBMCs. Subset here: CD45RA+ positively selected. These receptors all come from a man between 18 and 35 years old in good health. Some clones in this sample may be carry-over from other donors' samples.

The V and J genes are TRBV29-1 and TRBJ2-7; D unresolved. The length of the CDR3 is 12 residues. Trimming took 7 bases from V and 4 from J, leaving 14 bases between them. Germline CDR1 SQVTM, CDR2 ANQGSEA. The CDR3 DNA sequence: TGCAGCGCTGGAGCGTTCGGTTACGAGCAGTACTTC. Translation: CSAGAFGYEQYF.

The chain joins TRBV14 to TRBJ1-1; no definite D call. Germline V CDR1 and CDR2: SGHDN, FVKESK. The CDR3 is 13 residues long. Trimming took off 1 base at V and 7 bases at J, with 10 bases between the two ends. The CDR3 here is CASSQGTGLEAFF. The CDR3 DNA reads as TGTGCCAGCAGCCAAGGGACTGGCCTTGAAGCTTTCTTT.

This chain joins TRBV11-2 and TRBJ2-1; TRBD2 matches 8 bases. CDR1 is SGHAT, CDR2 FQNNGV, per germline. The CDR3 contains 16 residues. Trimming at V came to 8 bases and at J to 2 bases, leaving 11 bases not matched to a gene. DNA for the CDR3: TGTGCCAGCGAGTTACGGGGGGGCCGCGCCTACAATGAGCAGTTCTTC. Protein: CASELRGGRAYNEQFF.

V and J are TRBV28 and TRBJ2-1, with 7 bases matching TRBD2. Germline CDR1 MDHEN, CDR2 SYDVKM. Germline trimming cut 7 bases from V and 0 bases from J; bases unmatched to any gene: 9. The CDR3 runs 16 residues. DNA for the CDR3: TGTGCCAGCAACACTAGGGGCGGGAGCTCCTACAATGAGCAGTTCTTC. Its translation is CASNTRGGSSYNEQFF.

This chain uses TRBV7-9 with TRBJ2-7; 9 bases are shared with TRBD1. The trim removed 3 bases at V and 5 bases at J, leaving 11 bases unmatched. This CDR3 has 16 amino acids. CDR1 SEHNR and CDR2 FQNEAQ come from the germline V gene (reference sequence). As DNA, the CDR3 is TGTGCCAGCAGCTTGCGAGGTGGACAGGGGAGTGACGAGCAGTACTTC. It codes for CASSLRGGQGSDEQYF.

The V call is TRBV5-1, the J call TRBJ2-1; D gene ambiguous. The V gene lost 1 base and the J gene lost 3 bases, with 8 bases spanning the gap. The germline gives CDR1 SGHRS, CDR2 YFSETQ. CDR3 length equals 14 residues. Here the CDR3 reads CASSLLVNYNEQFF. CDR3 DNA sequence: TGCGCCAGCAGCTTGTTGGTCAACTACAATGAGCAGTTCTTC.

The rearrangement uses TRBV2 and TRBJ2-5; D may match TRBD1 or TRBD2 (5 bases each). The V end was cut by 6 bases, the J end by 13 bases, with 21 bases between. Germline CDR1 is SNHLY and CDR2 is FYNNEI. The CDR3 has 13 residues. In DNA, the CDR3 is TGTGCCAGCAGAAGCGTGGGGACGGGCCAAATGTACTTC. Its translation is CASRSVGTGQMYF.

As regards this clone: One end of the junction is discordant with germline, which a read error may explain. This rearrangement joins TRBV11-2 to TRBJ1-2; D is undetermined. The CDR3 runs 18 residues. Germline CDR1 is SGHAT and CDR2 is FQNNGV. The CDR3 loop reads CASSLDRGVWLGNYGYTF. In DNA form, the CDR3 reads TGTGCCAGCAGCTTAGATCGGGGTGTTTGGCTGGGAAACTACGGCTACACCTTC.

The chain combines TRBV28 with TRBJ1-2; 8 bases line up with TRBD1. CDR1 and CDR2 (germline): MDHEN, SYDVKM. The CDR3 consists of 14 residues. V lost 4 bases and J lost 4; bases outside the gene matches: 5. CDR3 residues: CASSSGQGPYGYTF. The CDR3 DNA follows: TGTGCCAGCAGTTCCGGACAGGGACCCTATGGCTACACCTTC.

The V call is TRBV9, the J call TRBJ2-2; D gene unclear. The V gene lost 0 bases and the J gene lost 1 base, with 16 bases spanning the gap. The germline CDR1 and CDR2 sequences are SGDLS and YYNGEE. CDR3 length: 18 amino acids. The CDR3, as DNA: TGTGCCAGCAGCGTAGATAACGTTCCTAGGCAGAACACCGGGGAGCTGTTTTTT. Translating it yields CASSVDNVPRQNTGELFF.

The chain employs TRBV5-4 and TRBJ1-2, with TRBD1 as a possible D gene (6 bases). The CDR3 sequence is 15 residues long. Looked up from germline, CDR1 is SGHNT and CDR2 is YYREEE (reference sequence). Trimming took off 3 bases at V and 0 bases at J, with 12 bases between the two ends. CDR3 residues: CASSSAGTTNYGYTF. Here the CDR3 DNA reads TGTGCCAGCAGCTCTGCCGGGACAACTAACTATGGCTACACCTTC. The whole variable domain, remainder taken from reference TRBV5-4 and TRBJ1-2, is ETGVTQSPTHLIKTRGQQVTLRCSSQSGHNTVSWYQQALGQGPQFIFQYYREEENGRGNFPPRFSGLQFPNYSSELNVNALELDDSALYLCASSSAGTTNYGYTFGSGTRLTVV.

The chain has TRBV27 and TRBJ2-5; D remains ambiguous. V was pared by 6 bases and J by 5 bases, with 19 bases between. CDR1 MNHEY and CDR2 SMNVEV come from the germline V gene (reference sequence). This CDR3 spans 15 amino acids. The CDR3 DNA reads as TGTGCCAGCAGACCTACCTCAAGTCTACTTGAGACCCAGTACTTC. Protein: CASRPTSSLLETQYF.

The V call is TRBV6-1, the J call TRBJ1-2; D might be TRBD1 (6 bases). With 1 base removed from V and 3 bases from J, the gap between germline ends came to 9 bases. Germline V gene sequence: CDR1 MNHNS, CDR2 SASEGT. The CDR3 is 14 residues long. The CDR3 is CASSEGGGHYGYTF. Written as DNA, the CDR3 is TGTGCCAGCAGTGAAGGGGGGGGGCACTATGGCTACACCTTC.

CDR3 loop: CASTPLGDPVTGELFF. CDR3 DNA sequence: TGTGCCAGTACCCCCCTCGGCGACCCGGTCACCGGGGAGCTGTTTTTT. This chain uses TRBV19 with TRBJ2-2; D is ambiguous. The germline V gene encodes CDR1 LNHDA and CDR2 SQIVND (reference sequence). The CDR3 is made up of 16 amino acids. V lost 7 bases and J lost 4, with 19 bases in between.

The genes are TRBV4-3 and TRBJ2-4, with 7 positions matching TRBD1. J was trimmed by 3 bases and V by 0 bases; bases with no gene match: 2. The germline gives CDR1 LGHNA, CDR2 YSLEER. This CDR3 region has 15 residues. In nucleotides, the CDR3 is TGCGCCAGCAGCCAAGATTCAGGGGGCAAAAACATTCAGTACTTC. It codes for CASSQDSGGKNIQYF.

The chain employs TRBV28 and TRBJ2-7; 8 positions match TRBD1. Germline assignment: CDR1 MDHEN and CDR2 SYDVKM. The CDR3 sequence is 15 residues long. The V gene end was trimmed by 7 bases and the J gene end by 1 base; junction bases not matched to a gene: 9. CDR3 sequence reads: CASTSRTGSSYEQYF. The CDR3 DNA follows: TGTGCCAGCACCTCAAGGACAGGGTCGTCCTACGAGCAGTACTTC. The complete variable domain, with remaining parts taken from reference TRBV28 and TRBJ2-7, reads DVKVTQSSRYLVKRTGEKVFLECVQDMDHENMFWYRQDPGLGLRLIYFSYDVKMKEKGDIPEGYSVSREKKERFSLILESASTNQTSMYLCASTSRTGSSYEQYFGPGTRLTVT.

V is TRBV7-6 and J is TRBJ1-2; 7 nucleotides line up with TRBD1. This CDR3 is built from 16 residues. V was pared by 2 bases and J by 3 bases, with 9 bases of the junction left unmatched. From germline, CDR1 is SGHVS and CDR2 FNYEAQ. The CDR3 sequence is CASSLRDSGLDYGYTF. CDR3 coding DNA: TGTGCCAGCAGCTTACGGGACAGCGGTTTGGACTATGGCTACACCTTC.

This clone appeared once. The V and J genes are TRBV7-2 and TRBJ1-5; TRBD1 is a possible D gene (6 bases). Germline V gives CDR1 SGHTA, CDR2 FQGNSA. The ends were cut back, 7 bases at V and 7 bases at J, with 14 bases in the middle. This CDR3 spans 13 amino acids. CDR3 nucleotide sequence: TGTGCCAGCACGGGACAAGGGATGCAGCCCCAGCATTTT. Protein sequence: CASTGQGMQPQHF.

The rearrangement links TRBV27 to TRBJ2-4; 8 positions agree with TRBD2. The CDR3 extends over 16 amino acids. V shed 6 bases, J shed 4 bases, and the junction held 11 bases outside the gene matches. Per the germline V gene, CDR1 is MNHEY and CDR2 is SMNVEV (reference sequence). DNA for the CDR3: TGTGCCAGCAGCCTGGGGCTAGCGGGTCGTAAAAACATTCAGTACTTC. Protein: CASSLGLAGRKNIQYF.

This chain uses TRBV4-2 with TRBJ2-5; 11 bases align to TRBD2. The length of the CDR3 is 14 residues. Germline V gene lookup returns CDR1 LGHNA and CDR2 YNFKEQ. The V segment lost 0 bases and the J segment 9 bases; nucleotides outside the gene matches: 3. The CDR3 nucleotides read TGTGCCAGCAGCCAAGAACTAGCGGGAGTGGCCCAGTACTTC. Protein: CASSQELAGVAQYF.

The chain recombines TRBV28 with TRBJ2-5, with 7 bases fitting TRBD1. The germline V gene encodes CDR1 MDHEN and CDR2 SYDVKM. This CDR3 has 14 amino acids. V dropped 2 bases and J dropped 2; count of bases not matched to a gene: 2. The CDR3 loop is CASSLGDRQETQYF. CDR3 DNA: TGTGCCAGCAGTTTAGGGGACAGACAAGAGACCCAGTACTTC. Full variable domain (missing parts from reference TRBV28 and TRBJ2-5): DVKVTQSSRYLVKRTGEKVFLECVQDMDHENMFWYRQDPGLGLRLIYFSYDVKMKEKGDIPEGYSVSREKKERFSLILESASTNQTSMYLCASSLGDRQETQYFGPGTRLLVL.

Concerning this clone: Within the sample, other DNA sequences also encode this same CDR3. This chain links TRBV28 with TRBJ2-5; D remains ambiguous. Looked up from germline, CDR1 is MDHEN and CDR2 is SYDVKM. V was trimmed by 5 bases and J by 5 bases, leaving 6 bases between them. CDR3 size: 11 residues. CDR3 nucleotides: TGTGCCAGCAGTAGTTGGGAGACCCAGTACTTC. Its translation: CASSSWETQYF. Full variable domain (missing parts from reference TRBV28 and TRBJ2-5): DVKVTQSSRYLVKRTGEKVFLECVQDMDHENMFWYRQDPGLGLRLIYFSYDVKMKEKGDIPEGYSVSREKKERFSLILESASTNQTSMYLCASSSWETQYFGPGTRLLVL.

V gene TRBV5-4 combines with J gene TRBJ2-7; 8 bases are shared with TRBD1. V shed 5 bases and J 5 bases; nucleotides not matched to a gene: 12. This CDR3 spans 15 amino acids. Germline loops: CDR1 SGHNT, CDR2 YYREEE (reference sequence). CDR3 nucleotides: TGTGCCAGCAGTCCCCGCGACAGGGGTGGAAACGAGCAGTACTTC. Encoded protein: CASSPRDRGGNEQYF.

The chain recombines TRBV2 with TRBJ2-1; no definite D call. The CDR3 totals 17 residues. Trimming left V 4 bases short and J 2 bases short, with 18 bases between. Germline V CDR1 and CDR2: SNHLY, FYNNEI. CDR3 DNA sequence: TGTGCCAGCAGTGGTTCTCGTGGGGTCTTGACCTACAATGAGCAGTTCTTC. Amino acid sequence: CASSGSRGVLTYNEQFF.

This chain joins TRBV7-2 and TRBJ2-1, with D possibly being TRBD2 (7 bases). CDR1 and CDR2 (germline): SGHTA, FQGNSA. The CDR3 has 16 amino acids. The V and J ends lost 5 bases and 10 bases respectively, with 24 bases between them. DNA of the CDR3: TGTGCCAGCAGCCCGCGAAGGGGGGGCAGGGACGTCGAGCAGTTCTTC. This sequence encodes CASSPRRGGRDVEQFF.

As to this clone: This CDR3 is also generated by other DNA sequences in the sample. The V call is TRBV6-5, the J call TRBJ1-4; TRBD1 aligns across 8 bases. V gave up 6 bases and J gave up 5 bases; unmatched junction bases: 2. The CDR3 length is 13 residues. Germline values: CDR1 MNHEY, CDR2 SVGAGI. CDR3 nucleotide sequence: TGTGCCAGCAGGAGGACAGGGAATGAAAAACTGTTTTTT. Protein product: CASRRTGNEKLFF.

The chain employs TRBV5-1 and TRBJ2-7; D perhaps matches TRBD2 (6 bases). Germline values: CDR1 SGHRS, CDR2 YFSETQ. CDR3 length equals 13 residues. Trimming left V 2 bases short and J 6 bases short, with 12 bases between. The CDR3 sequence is CASSFPRGGEQYF. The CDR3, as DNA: TGCGCCAGCAGCTTTCCGCGGGGAGGCGAGCAGTACTTC.

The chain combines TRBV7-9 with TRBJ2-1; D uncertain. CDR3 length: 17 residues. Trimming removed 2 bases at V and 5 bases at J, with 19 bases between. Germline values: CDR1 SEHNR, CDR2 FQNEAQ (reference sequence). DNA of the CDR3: TGTGCCAGCAGCTTAACTACGGCGTGGGTCTTGGACAATGAGCAGTTCTTC. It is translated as CASSLTTAWVLDNEQFF.

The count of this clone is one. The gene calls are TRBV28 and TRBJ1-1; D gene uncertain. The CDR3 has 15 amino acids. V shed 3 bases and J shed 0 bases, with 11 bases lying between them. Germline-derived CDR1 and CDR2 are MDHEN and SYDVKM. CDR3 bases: TGTGCCAGCAGTTTCCCTGTTCTGCTGAACACTGAAGCTTTCTTT. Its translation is CASSFPVLLNTEAFF.

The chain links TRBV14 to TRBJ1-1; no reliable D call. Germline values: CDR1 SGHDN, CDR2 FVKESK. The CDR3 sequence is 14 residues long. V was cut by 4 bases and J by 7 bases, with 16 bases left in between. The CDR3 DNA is TGTGCCAGCAGCCGAGACCCTTCCCGGGTTGAAGCTTTCTTT. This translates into CASSRDPSRVEAFF.